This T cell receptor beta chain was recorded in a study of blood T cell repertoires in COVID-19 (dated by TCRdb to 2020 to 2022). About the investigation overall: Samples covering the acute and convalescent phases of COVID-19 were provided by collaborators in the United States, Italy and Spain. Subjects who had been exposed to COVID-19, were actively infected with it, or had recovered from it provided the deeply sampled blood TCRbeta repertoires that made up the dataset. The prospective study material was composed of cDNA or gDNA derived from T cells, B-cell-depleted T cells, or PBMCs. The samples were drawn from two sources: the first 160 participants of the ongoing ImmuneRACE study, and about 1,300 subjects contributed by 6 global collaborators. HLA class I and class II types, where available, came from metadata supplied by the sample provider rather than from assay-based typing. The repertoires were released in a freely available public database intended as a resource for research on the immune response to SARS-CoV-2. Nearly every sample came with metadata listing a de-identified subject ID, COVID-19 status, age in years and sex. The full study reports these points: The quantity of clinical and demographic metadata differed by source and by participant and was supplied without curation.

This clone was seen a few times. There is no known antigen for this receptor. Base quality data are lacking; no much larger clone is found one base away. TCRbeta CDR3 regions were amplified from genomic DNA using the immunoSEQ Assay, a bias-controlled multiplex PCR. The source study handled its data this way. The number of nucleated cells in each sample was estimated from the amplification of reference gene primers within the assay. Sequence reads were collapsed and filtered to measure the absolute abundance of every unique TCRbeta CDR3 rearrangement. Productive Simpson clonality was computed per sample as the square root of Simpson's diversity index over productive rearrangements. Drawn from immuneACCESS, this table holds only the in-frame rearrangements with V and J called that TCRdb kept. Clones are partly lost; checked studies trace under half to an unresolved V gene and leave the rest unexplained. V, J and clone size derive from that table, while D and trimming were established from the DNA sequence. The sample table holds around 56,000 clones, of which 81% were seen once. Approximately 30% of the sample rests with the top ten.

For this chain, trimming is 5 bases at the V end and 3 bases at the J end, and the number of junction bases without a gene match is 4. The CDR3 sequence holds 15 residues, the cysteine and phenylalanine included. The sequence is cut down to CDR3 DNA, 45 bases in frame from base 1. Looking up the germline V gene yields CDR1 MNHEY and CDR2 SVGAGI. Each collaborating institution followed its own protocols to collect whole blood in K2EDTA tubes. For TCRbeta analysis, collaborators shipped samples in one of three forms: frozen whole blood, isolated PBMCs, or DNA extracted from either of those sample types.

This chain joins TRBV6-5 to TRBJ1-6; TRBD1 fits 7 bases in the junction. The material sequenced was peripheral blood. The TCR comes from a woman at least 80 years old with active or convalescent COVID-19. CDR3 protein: CASSNRDSYNSPLHF. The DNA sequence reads TGTGCCAGCAGTAACCGGGACAGCTATAATTCACCCCTCCACTTT.